The 28 T cell receptor beta chains in this list originate from one sample, sequenced in a study of molecular identifiers for immune sequencing clone quantification. TCRdb fed the PCR reads into MiXCR, producing one record per CDR3 protein. The data show about half a million distinct CDR3 sequences, 20% to 25% seen once. The material sequenced was naive CD8+ T cells from blood, with Jurkat cell RNA spiked in. Subset specified: FACS-sorted CD8+CD4-CCR7+CD45RA+ naive T cells. The origin of the receptors is a human donor in good health. Some libraries in this study had Jurkat cell RNA spiked in.

As for this clonotype: Germline and junction disagree at one end, which may indicate a read error. J is TRBJ2-3 and V is TRBV20-1, with 10 bases matching TRBD2. The germline CDR1 and CDR2 sequences are DFQATT and SNEGSKA (reference sequence). The CDR3 has 17 residues. The CDR3 sequence: CSAPVGAGGPVTDAQYF. The CDR3 DNA follows: TGCAGTGCTCCCGTAGGAGCGGGGGGGCCGGTCACAGATGCGCAGTATTTT.

The table lists this clonotype with many counts. The chain couples TRBV14 to TRBJ2-7, with 9 bases identical to TRBD2. Germline V gene lookup returns CDR1 SGHDN and CDR2 FVKESK. This CDR3 is 16 amino acids long. Unmatched junction bases numbered 11, after V lost 4 bases and J lost 4 bases. CDR3: CASSPTWRGGLYEQYF. The CDR3 nucleotides are TGTGCCAGCAGCCCCACTTGGCGGGGGGGCCTGTACGAGCAGTACTTC.

At least ten counts were recorded for this clonotype. The J gene is TRBJ1-1, the V gene TRBV4-1; D unclear. The V gene's germline CDR1 is MGHRA and CDR2 YSYEKL. This CDR3 has 15 residues. V lost 2 bases, J lost 5 bases, and 15 bases lay in between. CDR3 nucleotides: TGCGCCAGCAGCCAATCCGAGGGAAGGTCTACTGAAGCTTTCTTT. Translation gives CASSQSEGRSTEAFF.

This clonotype was seen a handful of times. The J gene is TRBJ1-5, the V gene TRBV20-1, with TRBD1 identical over 7 bases. This CDR3 is built from 18 residues. Germline CDR1 reads DFQATT; CDR2 reads SNEGSKA (reference sequence). The V segment lost 1 base and the J segment 3 bases; nucleotides outside the gene matches: 15. The CDR3 nucleotides are TGCAGTGCTAGAGCCCAGGGGGTGTATCGGTCTGTCAATCAGCCCCAGCATTTT. It translates to CSARAQGVYRSVNQPQHF.

Points on this clonotype: A much larger clone is a single base away; this may be a read error. Given the absence of the conserved phenylalanine or tryptophan at the CDR3 end, a read error is likely. This chain uses TRBV29-1 with TRBJ2-7; D is undetermined. Trimming removed 5 bases at V and 4 bases at J, with 18 bases between. Germline lookup yields CDR1 SQVTM and CDR2 ANQGSEA. The CDR3 sequence is 14 residues long. DNA for the CDR3: TGCAGCGTTATGGTGCTAAAAGTGGGATACGAGCAGTACTCC. Amino acid sequence: CSVMVLKVGYEQYS.

The chain is built from TRBV5-5 and TRBJ2-5, with D tentatively TRBD1 (6 bases). V was shortened by 4 bases and J by 1 base, with 11 bases between the two germline ends. CDR3 length: 14 amino acids. The V gene's germline CDR1 is SGHKS and CDR2 YYEKEE (reference sequence). CDR3 amino acids: CASSAFRGQETQYF. CDR3 coding DNA: TGTGCCAGCAGCGCCTTCAGGGGCCAAGAGACCCAGTACTTC. Variable domain in full (rest from reference TRBV5-5 and TRBJ2-5): DAGVTQSPTHLIKTRGQQVTLRCSPISGHKSVSWYQQVLGQGPQFIFQYYEKEERGRGNFPDRFSARQFPNYSSELNVNALLLGDSALYLCASSAFRGQETQYFGPGTRLLVL.

The CDR3 nucleotides are TGCAGTGCCGGGTTGGACGGGCGGATCTACGAGCAGTACTTC. Translated, it gives CSAGLDGRIYEQYF. The chain recombines TRBV20-1 with TRBJ2-7, with D uncertain. V lost 6 bases and J lost 3, with 18 bases in between. Per the germline V gene, CDR1 is DFQATT and CDR2 is SNEGSKA (reference sequence). This CDR3 comprises 14 residues.

This clonotype was counted many times. The chain recombines TRBV7-8 with TRBJ2-3; the D is unclear. V was shortened by 0 bases and J by 2 bases, with 12 bases between the two germline ends. Germline V CDR1 and CDR2: SGHVS, FQNEAQ. The CDR3 length is 16 residues. CDR3 sequence: CASSLARLRSTDTQYF. CDR3 coding DNA: TGTGCCAGCAGCTTAGCGCGACTCCGTTCCACAGATACGCAGTATTTT.

Worth noting for this clonotype: This may be a read error, as it is one base from a much larger clone. As the CDR3 is not closed by the conserved phenylalanine or tryptophan, this likely results from a read error. The chain links TRBV14 to TRBJ2-5; TRBD1 is a possible D gene (6 bases). Trimming stripped 4 bases from V and 3 bases from J, with 12 bases between. CDR1 and CDR2 from the germline V gene are SGHDN and FVKESK. The CDR3 length is 14 residues. This CDR3 is CASSPMDREETQYL. As DNA, the CDR3 is TGTGCCAGCAGCCCAATGGACAGAGAAGAGACCCAGTACCTC.

This chain uses TRBV28 with TRBJ1-4; D ambiguous. CDR3 length: 15 amino acids. V shed 5 bases and J shed 4 bases, with 14 bases lying between them. Germline V CDR1 and CDR2: MDHEN, SYDVKM. The CDR3 nucleotides read TGTGCCAGCAGTGCCCTGGGCGGGATTAATGAAAAACTGTTTTTT. Its protein is CASSALGGINEKLFF.

As to this clonotype: With a much larger clone just one base away, this may be a read error. V usage is TRBV5-6 and J usage is TRBJ1-1; D unclear. Deletions cut 3 bases from V and 3 bases from J, with 12 bases between. The germline V gene has CDR1 SGHDT and CDR2 YYEEEE. This CDR3 is 14 amino acids long. The CDR3 protein is CASSSVGEYTEAFF. The CDR3 coding sequence is TGTGCCAGCAGCTCGGTAGGAGAGTACACTGAAGCTTTCTTT.

The chain uses TRBV30 and TRBJ2-1; no reliable D call. The CDR3 sequence is 12 residues long. Trimming took 1 base from V and 5 from J, leaving 6 bases between them. Germline CDR1 reads GTSNPN; CDR2 reads SVGIG (reference sequence). In nucleotides, the CDR3 is TGTGCCTGGAGTGAGGATGACAATGAGCAGTTCTTC. Amino acid sequence: CAWSEDDNEQFF. Supplemented by reference TRBV30 and TRBJ2-1, the full variable domain reads SQTIHQWPATLVQPVGSPLSLECTVEGTSNPNLYWYRQAAGRGLQLLFYSVGIGQISSEVPQNLSASRPQDRQFILSSKKLLLSDSGFYLCAWSEDDNEQFFGPGTRLTVL.

This clonotype was detected many times. The rearrangement joins TRBV7-9 to TRBJ2-3; D uncertain. The CDR3 extends over 14 amino acids. The V gene's germline CDR1 is SEHNR and CDR2 FQNEAQ (reference sequence). V lost 3 bases and J lost 0, with 7 bases in between. The CDR3 DNA reads as TGTGCCAGCAGCTTTCCCCCTAGCACAGATACGCAGTATTTT. It encodes CASSFPPSTDTQYF.

A few counts support this clonotype. The rearrangement uses TRBV7-9 and TRBJ2-7; D is ambiguous. Germline V gene lookup returns CDR1 SEHNR and CDR2 FQNEAQ (reference sequence). V shed 5 bases and J shed 6 bases, with 14 bases lying between them. There are 13 residues in the CDR3. CDR3 sequence (DNA): TGTGCCAGCAGCGATAGTAGGACGTCCGAGCAGTACTTC. This gives the protein CASSDSRTSEQYF.

For this clonotype: Just one base apart from a much larger clone, this may be a read error. V is TRBV24-1 and J is TRBJ2-2, with D perhaps TRBD1 or TRBD2 (5 bases each). CDR3 size: 18 residues. Germline V gene data show CDR1 as KGHDR and CDR2 as SFDVKD. The DNA of the CDR3 is TGTGCCACCAGTGATTCTAGTTGGGACGGAGAGAACACCGGGGTGCTGTTTTTT. Translated, it gives CATSDSSWDGENTGVLFF.

This rearrangement joins TRBV12-3 or TRBV12-4 to TRBJ1-6; TRBD1 is a possible D gene (6 bases). Trimming pared 8 bases from V and 6 bases from J, leaving 14 bases between. This CDR3 comprises 14 residues. In nucleotides, the CDR3 is TGTGCCAGCGCAGAGGGGGGGATTAATTCACCCCTCCACTTT. Translated, it gives CASAEGGINSPLHF.

This chain joins TRBV11-2 and TRBJ2-1; TRBD2 aligns across 7 bases. J gave up 5 bases and V 3 bases, and 4 bases lay outside the gene matches. This CDR3 spans 14 amino acids. Germline CDR1 and CDR2: SGHAT and FQNNGV. The CDR3 coding sequence is TGTGCCAGCAGCTTGAGTGCGGGGGACAATGAGCAGTTCTTC. Its translation: CASSLSAGDNEQFF.

The sample holds many counts of this clonotype. The gene calls are TRBV7-9 and TRBJ2-2; D call uncertain. Germline V CDR1 and CDR2: SEHNR, FQNEAQ (reference sequence). This CDR3 is 13 amino acids long. V was clipped by 1 base and J by 6 bases, with 6 bases between them. The CDR3 nucleotides read TGTGCCAGCAGCTTAGATTTTGCCGGGGAGCTGTTTTTT. It codes for CASSLDFAGELFF.

There are a few counts of this clonotype. The rearrangement joins TRBV19 to TRBJ2-7, with TRBD1 identical over 8 bases. The V gene's germline CDR1 is LNHDA and CDR2 SQIVND (reference sequence). This CDR3 spans 14 amino acids. V lost 7 bases, J lost 0 bases, and 5 bases stayed unmatched. Written as DNA, the CDR3 is TGTGCCAGTACCGTGACAGGGGCCTCCTACGAGCAGTACTTC. It is translated as CASTVTGASYEQYF.

There are many counts of this clonotype. This chain connects TRBV5-1 to TRBJ2-7; TRBD2 might be the D (5 bases). Germline CDR1 SGHRS, CDR2 YFSETQ. V gave up 4 bases and J gave up 3 bases, with 14 bases separating them. This CDR3 has 14 residues. CDR3 sequence: CASSPAAENYEQYF. CDR3 bases: TGCGCCAGCAGCCCGGCAGCGGAAAACTACGAGCAGTACTTC.

This clonotype was counted many times. The chain couples TRBV20-1 to TRBJ2-3; 8 bases map to TRBD1. There are 13 residues in the CDR3. Germline CDR1 reads DFQATT; CDR2 reads SNEGSKA (reference sequence). V shed 5 bases and J 3 bases; nucleotides not matched to a gene: 4. CDR3 amino acids: CSASDRETDTQYF. In DNA form, the CDR3 reads TGCAGTGCTTCGGACAGGGAGACAGATACGCAGTATTTT.

In this sample, this clonotype turned up many times. The CDR3 here is CASSQEAGANTEAFF. CDR3 sequence (DNA): TGTGCCAGCAGCCAAGAAGCAGGGGCCAACACTGAAGCTTTCTTT. The chain carries TRBV4-2 and TRBJ1-1, with D possibly being TRBD1 (6 bases). Germline CDR1 is LGHNA and CDR2 is YNFKEQ. The ends were cut back, 0 bases at V and 2 bases at J, with 10 bases in the middle. This CDR3 is 15 amino acids long.

This clonotype was observed many times. V is TRBV13 and J is TRBJ1-5; D not resolved. V lost 3 bases to trimming and J lost 4 bases, with 10 bases between them. The length of the CDR3 is 14 residues. From germline, CDR1 is PRHDT and CDR2 FYEKMQ (reference sequence). This CDR3 reads CASSFGGSNQPQHF. The CDR3 region has the DNA TGTGCCAGCAGCTTCGGAGGGTCTAATCAGCCCCAGCATTTT. Looking up the rest from reference TRBV13 and TRBJ1-5 gives the full variable domain: AAGVIQSPRHLIKEKRETATLKCYPIPRHDTVYWYQQGPGQDPQFLISFYEKMQSDKGSIPDRFSAQQFSDYHSELNMSSLELGDSALYFCASSFGGSNQPQHFGDGTRLSIL.

Details on this clonotype: It may be a read error: a sequence one base away is much more abundant. This chain joins TRBV19 and TRBJ2-7; perhaps TRBD1 as D (6 bases). Looked up from germline, CDR1 is LNHDA and CDR2 is SQIVND (reference sequence). The CDR3 sequence is 15 residues long. In DNA form, the CDR3 reads TGTGCCAGTAGTACTGGCGCAGGGGTTTTGTACGAGCGGTACTTC. As protein: CASSTGAGVLYERYF.

A remark on this clonotype: This sequence may be a read error, since a much larger clone differs from it by one base. A read error is likely, as this CDR3 ends without the conserved phenylalanine or tryptophan. This rearrangement joins TRBV7-6 to TRBJ2-3; no reliable D call. The CDR3 has 14 residues. Germline CDR1 SGHVS, CDR2 FNYEAQ. V dropped 6 bases and J dropped 1 base, with 11 bases sitting between them. The CDR3 reads CASRSGGGTDTQYS. CDR3 bases: TGTGCCAGCAGATCAGGCGGTGGCACAGATACGCAGTATTCT.

This clonotype was seen ten or more times. This chain connects TRBV28 to TRBJ2-4, with D unresolved. Trimming removed 6 bases at V and 8 bases at J, with 8 bases between. This CDR3 contains 11 residues. Germline CDR1 MDHEN, CDR2 SYDVKM. CDR3 amino acids: CASSNIYIQYF. CDR3 nucleotide sequence: TGTGCCAGCAGCAACATCTACATTCAGTACTTC.

This clonotype was recorded many times. V usage is TRBV24-1 and J usage is TRBJ2-3; possibly TRBD1 for D (5 bases). The germline CDR1 and CDR2 sequences are KGHDR and SFDVKD. V was clipped by 3 bases and J by 3 bases, with 12 bases between them. The CDR3 loop spans 15 amino acids. The CDR3 DNA is TGTGCCACCAGTGATCGAGACAGCCTTACAGATACGCAGTATTTT. Translated: CATSDRDSLTDTQYF.

This clonotype was counted many times. V is TRBV6-2 or TRBV6-3 and J is TRBJ1-4; D call uncertain. Trimming left V 4 bases short and J 0 bases short, with 12 bases between. This CDR3 is 16 amino acids long. The germline gives CDR1 MNHEY, CDR2 SVGEGT. In nucleotides, the CDR3 is TGTGCCAGCAGTTTACCCTACGCGACAACTAATGAAAAACTGTTTTTT. Translated: CASSLPYATTNEKLFF.